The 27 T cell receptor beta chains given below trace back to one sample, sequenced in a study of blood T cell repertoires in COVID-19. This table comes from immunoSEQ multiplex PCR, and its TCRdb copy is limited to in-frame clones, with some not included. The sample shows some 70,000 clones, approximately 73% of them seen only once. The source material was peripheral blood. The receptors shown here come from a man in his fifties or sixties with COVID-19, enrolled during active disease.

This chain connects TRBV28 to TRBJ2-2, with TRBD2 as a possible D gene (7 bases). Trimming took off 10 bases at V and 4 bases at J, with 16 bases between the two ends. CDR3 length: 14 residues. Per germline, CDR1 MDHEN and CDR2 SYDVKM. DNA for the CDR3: TGTGCCACCACCCGCCGGGGGGCCACCGGGGAGCTGTTTTTT. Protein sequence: CATTRRGATGELFF.

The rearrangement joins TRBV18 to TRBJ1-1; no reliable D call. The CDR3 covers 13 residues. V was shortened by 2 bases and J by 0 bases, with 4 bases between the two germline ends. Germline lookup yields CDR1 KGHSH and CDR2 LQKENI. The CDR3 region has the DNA TGTGCCAGCTCACCAGGGCTGAACACTGAAGCTTTCTTT. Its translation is CASSPGLNTEAFF.

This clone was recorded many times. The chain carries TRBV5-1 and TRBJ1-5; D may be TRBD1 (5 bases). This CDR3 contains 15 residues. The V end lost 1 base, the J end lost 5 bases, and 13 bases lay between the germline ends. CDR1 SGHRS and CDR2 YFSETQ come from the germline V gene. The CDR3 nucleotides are TGCGCCAGCAGCTTGAGCGGGGGTTCGGATCAGCCCCAGCATTTT. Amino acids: CASSLSGGSDQPQHF.

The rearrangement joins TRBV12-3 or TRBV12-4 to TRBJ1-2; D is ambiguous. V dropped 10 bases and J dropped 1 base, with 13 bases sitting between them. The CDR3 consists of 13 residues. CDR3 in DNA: TGTGCCACCAAGGCGAGGGTTAACTATGGCTACACCTTC. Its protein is CATKARVNYGYTF.

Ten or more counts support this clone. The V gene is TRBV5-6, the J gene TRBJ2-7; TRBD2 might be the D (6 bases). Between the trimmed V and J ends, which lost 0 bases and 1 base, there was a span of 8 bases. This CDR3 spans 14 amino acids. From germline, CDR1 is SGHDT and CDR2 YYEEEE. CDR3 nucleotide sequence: TGTGCCAGCAGCTTGGTGAGCGGGTCCTACGAGCAGTACTTC. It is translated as CASSLVSGSYEQYF. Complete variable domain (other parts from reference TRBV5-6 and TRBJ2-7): DAGVTQSPTHLIKTRGQQVTLRCSPKSGHDTVSWYQQALGQGPQFIFQYYEEEERQRGNFPDRFSGHQFPNYSSELNVNALLLGDSALYLCASSLVSGSYEQYFGPGTRLTVT.

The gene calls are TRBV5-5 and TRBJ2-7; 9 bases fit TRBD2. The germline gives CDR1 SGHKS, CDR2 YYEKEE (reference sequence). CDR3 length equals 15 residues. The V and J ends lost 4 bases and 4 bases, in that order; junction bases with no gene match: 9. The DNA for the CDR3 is TGTGCCAGCAGCCTGGGGCTAGCGGGGATATACGAGCAGTACTTC. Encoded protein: CASSLGLAGIYEQYF.

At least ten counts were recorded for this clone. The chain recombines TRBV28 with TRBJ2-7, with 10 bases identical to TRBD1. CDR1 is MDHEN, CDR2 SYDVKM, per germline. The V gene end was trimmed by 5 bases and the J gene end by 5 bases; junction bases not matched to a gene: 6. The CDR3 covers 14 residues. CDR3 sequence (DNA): TGTGCCAGCAGTACGACAGGGGGCGGCCACGAGCAGTACTTC. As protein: CASSTTGGGHEQYF.

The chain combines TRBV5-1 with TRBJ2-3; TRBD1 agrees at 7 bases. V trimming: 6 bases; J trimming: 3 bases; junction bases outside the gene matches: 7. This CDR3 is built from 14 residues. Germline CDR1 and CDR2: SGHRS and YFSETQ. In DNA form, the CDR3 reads TGCGCCAGCAAAGACAGGGTCGGGACAGATACGCAGTATTTT. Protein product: CASKDRVGTDTQYF.

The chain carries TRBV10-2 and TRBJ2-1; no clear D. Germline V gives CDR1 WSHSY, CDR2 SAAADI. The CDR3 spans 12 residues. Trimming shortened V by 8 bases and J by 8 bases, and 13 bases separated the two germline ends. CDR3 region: CASGPGFDEQFF. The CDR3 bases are TGCGCCAGCGGCCCAGGCTTCGATGAGCAGTTCTTC.

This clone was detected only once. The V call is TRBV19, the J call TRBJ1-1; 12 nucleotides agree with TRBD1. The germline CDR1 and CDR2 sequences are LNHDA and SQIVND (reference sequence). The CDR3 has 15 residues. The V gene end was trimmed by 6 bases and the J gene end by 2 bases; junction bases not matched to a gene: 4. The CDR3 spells CASRWGQGANTEAFF. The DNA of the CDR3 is TGTGCCAGTAGGTGGGGACAGGGGGCAAACACTGAAGCTTTCTTT.

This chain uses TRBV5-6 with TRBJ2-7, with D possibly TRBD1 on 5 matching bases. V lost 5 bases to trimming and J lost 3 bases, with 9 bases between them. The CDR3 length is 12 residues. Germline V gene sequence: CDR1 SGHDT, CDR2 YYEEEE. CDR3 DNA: TGTGCCAGCAGTCGCAGGGACTACGAGCAGTACTTC. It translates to CASSRRDYEQYF.

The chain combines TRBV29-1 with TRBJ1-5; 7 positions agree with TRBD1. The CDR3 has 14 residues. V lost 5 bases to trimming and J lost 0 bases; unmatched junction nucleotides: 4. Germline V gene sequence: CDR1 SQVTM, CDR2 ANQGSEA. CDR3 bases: TGCAGCGTTTCAGGGGGTAATAGCAATCAGCCCCAGCATTTT. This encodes CSVSGGNSNQPQHF.

The CDR3 region is CASSLVGGTSGVNEQFF. The CDR3 DNA reads as TGCGCCAGCAGCTTGGTCGGAGGGACTAGCGGTGTAAATGAGCAGTTCTTC. This sequence joins TRBV5-1 and TRBJ2-1; 11 bases align to TRBD2. CDR1 and CDR2 (germline): SGHRS, YFSETQ. The V and J ends lost 0 bases and 7 bases, in that order; junction bases with no gene match: 9. This CDR3 region has 17 residues.

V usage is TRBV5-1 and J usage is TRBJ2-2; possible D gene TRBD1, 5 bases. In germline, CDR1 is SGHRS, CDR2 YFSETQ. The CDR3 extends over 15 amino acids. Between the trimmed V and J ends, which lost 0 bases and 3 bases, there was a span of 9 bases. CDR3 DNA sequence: TGCGCCAGCAGCTTGGGTGACAGAGACACCGGGGAGCTGTTTTTT. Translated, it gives CASSLGDRDTGELFF.

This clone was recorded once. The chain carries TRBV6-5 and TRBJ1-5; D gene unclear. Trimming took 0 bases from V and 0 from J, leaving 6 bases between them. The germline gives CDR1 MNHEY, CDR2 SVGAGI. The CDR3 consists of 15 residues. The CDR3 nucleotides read TGTGCCAGCAGTTACTCGAGATATAGCAATCAGCCCCAGCATTTT. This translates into CASSYSRYSNQPQHF.

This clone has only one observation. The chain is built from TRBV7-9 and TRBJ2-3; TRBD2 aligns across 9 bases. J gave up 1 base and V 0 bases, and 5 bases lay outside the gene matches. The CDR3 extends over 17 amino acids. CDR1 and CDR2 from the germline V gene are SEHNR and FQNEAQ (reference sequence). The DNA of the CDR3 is TGTGCCAGCAGCTTAGCGTATAGCGGGAGCGGCACAGATACGCAGTATTTT. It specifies CASSLAYSGSGTDTQYF.

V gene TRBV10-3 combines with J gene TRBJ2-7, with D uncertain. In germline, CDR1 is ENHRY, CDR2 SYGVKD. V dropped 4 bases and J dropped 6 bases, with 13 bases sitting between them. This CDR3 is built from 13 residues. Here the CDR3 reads CAISAEPNTEQYF. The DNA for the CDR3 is TGTGCCATCAGTGCCGAACCGAACACCGAGCAGTACTTC.

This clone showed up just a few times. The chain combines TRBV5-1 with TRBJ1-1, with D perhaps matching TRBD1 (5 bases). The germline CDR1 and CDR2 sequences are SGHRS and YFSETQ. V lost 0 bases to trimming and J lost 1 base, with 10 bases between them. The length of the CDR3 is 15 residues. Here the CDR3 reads CASSLGQGQNTEAFF. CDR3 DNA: TGCGCCAGCAGCTTGGGCCAGGGCCAGAACACTGAAGCTTTCTTT.

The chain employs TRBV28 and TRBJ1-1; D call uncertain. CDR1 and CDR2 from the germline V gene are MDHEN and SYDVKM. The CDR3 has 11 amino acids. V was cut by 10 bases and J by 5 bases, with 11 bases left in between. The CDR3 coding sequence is TGTGCCATACAAACCGGGACTGAAGCTTTCTTT. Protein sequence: CAIQTGTEAFF.

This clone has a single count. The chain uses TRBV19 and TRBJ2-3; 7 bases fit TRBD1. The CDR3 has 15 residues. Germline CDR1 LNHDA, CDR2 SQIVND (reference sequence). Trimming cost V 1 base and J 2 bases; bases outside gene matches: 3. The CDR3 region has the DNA TGTGCCAGTAGTATAGCCGGGACAGACACAGATACGCAGTATTTT. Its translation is CASSIAGTDTDTQYF.

The CDR3 DNA is TGTGCCAGCAGGGAACGGGGGGCCAACCTCTATGGCTACACCTTC. This codes for CASRERGANLYGYTF. The chain has TRBV2 and TRBJ1-2; D may be TRBD1 (6 bases). V lost 6 bases, J lost 4 bases, and 18 bases lay in between. Germline CDR1 SNHLY, CDR2 FYNNEI. The CDR3 loop spans 15 amino acids.

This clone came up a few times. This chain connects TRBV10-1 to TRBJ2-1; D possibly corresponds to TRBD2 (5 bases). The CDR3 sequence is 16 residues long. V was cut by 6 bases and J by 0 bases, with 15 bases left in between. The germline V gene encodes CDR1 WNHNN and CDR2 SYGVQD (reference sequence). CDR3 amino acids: CASSPADASSYNEQFF. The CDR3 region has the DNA TGCGCCAGCAGCCCAGCGGATGCTAGCTCCTACAATGAGCAGTTCTTC.

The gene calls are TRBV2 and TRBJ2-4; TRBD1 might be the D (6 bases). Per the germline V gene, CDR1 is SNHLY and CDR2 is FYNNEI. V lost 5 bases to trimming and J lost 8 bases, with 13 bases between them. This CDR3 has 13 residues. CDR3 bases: TGTGCCAGCAGTTCTACAGGGCTGGACATTCAGTACTTC. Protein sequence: CASSSTGLDIQYF.

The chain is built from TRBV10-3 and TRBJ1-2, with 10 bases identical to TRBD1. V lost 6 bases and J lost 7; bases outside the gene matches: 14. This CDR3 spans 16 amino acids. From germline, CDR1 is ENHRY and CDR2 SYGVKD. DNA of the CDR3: TGTGCCATCAGCTTACCCCGGGACAGGGGCTTCGGTGGCTACACCTTC. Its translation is CAISLPRDRGFGGYTF.

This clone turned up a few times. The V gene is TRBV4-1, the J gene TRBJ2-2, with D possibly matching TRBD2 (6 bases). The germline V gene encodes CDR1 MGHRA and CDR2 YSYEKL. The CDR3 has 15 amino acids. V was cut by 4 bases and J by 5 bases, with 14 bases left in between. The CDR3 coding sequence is TGCGCCAGCAGCCCGATTACTAGCTTTACCGGGGAGCTGTTTTTT. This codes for CASSPITSFTGELFF.

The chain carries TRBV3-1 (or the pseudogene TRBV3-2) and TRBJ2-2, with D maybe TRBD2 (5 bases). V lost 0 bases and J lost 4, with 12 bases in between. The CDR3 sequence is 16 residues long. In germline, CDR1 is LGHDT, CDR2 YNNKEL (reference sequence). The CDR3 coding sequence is TGTGCCAGCAGCCAAGATCTTCTAGCTACCACCGGGGAGCTGTTTTTT. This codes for CASSQDLLATTGELFF.

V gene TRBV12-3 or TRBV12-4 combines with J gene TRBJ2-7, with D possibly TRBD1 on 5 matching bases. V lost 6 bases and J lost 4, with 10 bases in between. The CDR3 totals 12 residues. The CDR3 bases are TGTGCCAGCAGGGAACAGGAATACGAGCAGTACTTC. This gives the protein CASREQEYEQYF.